This T cell receptor beta chain emerged from a study of OX40 agonist ivuxolimab in advanced cancers. Study results and caveats: Relative to CD4+ cells, CD8+ T cells on average had more expanded clones.

The trim removed 0 bases at V and 0 bases at J, leaving 2 bases unmatched. This CDR3 spans 16 amino acids. Germline values: CDR1 MNHEY, CDR2 SVGAGI. Details on this clone: What it binds is unknown.

TCRdb's table, derived via immunoSEQ multiplex PCR, lists solely in-frame clones and lacks some. The profile shows tens of thousands of clones, 82% of them singletons. This sample comprised CD4+ or CD8+ T cells sorted from blood, obtained in a trial of the OX40 agonist ivuxolimab. The chain has TRBV6-5 and TRBJ2-5; TRBD1 matches at 9 bases. The clonotype was recovered from an adult with an advanced solid tumor such as melanoma, head and neck, liver or kidney cancer. The CDR3 loop reads CASSYSDRGYQETQYF. In nucleotides, the CDR3 is TGTGCCAGCAGTTACTCTGACAGGGGGTACCAAGAGACCCAGTACTTC.